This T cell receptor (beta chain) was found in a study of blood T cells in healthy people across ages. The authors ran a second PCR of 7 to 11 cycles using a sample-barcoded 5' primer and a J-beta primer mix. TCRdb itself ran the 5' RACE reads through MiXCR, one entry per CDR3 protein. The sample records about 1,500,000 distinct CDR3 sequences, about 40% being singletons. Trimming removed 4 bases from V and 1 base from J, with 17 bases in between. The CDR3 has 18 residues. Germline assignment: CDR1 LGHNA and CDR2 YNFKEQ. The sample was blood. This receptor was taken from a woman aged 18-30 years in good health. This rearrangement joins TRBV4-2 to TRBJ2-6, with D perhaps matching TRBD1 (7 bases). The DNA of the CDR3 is TGTGCCAGCAGCCGCGGGACAGCTGTATATTCTGGGGCCAACGTCCTGACTTTC. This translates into CASSRGTAVYSGANVLTF.